The 26 T cell receptor beta chains reported below all come from one sample, sequenced in a study of shared clonotypes between healthy human individuals. TCRdb keeps only in-frame clones here, not all; method: immunoSEQ multiplex PCR. The table includes about 2 million clones, 95% detected once. The sequenced sample was naive CD4+ T cells sorted from blood. Documented subset: CD45RA+ positively selected. The source of these receptors is a man aged 18 to 29 in good health.

Points on this clone: The same CDR3 can be traced to other DNA sequences in this sample. This rearrangement joins TRBV5-1 to TRBJ2-2; possibly TRBD1 for D (6 bases). This CDR3 contains 13 residues. CDR1 is SGHRS and CDR2 is YFSETQ in the germline V gene. With 4 bases removed from V and 4 bases from J, the gap between germline ends came to 8 bases. DNA of the CDR3: TGCGCCAGCAGCCTGGACAGCACCGGGGAGCTGTTTTTT. Protein: CASSLDSTGELFF.

The chain employs TRBV11-2 and TRBJ1-6, with TRBD1 as a possible D gene (5 bases). V lost 3 bases, J lost 10 bases, and 16 bases lay in between. Germline V lookup: CDR1 SGHAT, CDR2 FQNNGV. The CDR3 extends over 15 amino acids. CDR3 in amino acids: CASSFRRGVESPLHF. In nucleotides, the CDR3 is TGTGCCAGCAGCTTTCGCCGAGGGGTAGAATCACCCCTCCACTTT.

The genes are TRBV6-1 and TRBJ2-7; a possible D gene is TRBD2 (5 bases). The CDR3 has 15 residues. Germline CDR1 MNHNS, CDR2 SASEGT. V was cut by 10 bases and J by 4 bases, with 23 bases left in between. CDR3 region: CATPRVAGSLYEQYF. As DNA, the CDR3 is TGTGCCACCCCGAGGGTGGCAGGTTCTTTGTACGAGCAGTACTTC.

V gene TRBV14 combines with J gene TRBJ2-7, with TRBD2 matching 8 bases. The ends lost 1 base at V and 4 bases at J; junction bases unmatched: 6. The CDR3 spans 15 residues. Germline CDR1 SGHDN, CDR2 FVKESK. DNA for the CDR3: TGTGCCAGCAGCCAAGCCACCGGGGGGGTTTACGAGCAGTACTTC. As protein: CASSQATGGVYEQYF. The full variable domain, with the rest looked up from reference TRBV14 and TRBJ2-7, is EAGVTQFPSHSVIEKGQTVTLRCDPISGHDNLYWYRRVMGKEIKFLLHFVKESKQDESGMPNNRFLAERTGGTYSTLKVQPAELEDSGVYFCASSQATGGVYEQYFGPGTRLTVT.

V gene TRBV7-9 combines with J gene TRBJ2-7, with D perhaps matching TRBD1 (6 bases). V lost 3 bases to trimming and J lost 0 bases, with 9 bases between them. Germline values: CDR1 SEHNR, CDR2 FQNEAQ (reference sequence). This CDR3 comprises 14 residues. CDR3 sequence reads: CASSLGASSYEQYF. The DNA of the CDR3 is TGTGCCAGCAGCTTGGGGGCAAGCTCCTACGAGCAGTACTTC.

Of note for this clone: In the same sample, other DNA sequences code for this CDR3. The chain joins TRBV5-4 to TRBJ2-5; 8 bases are a match to TRBD2. With 0 bases clipped from V and 4 bases from J, the junction kept 2 bases outside the gene matches. This CDR3 is built from 14 residues. Looked up from germline, CDR1 is SGHNT and CDR2 is YYREEE (reference sequence). The CDR3 coding sequence is TGTGCCAGCAGCTTGGGGCTAGCGGGAGAGACCCAGTACTTC. Amino acid sequence: CASSLGLAGETQYF. Variable domain in full (rest from reference TRBV5-4 and TRBJ2-5): ETGVTQSPTHLIKTRGQQVTLRCSSQSGHNTVSWYQQALGQGPQFIFQYYREEENGRGNFPPRFSGLQFPNYSSELNVNALELDDSALYLCASSLGLAGETQYFGPGTRLLVL.

The chain recombines TRBV5-1 with TRBJ1-4; 7 bases line up with TRBD1. There are 16 residues in the CDR3. After removal of 0 bases from V and 3 bases from J, the junction contained 5 bases not matched to a gene. The V gene's germline CDR1 is SGHRS and CDR2 YFSETQ. CDR3 region: CASSLAGDRPNEKLFF. The CDR3 DNA reads TGCGCCAGCAGCTTGGCCGGGGACAGACCTAATGAAAAACTGTTTTTT.

V usage is TRBV5-6 and J usage is TRBJ2-5, with a weak D call TRBD2 (5 bases). V lost 3 bases and J 7 bases, leaving 16 bases between the germline ends. CDR3 size: 14 residues. The germline CDR1 and CDR2 sequences are SGHDT and YYEEEE. The CDR3 is CASSSSAAPGTQYF. CDR3 nucleotide sequence: TGTGCCAGCAGCTCATCAGCGGCCCCGGGGACCCAGTACTTC.

The chain is built from TRBV27 and TRBJ1-1; D gene uncertain. V lost 3 bases, J lost 8 bases, and 10 bases lay in between. The CDR3 loop spans 12 amino acids. Germline assignment: CDR1 MNHEY and CDR2 SMNVEV (reference sequence). The CDR3 protein is CASSFPGLEAFF. The DNA for the CDR3 is TGTGCCAGCAGTTTTCCGGGCCTAGAAGCTTTCTTT.

The V and J genes are TRBV9 and TRBJ1-6, with D possibly TRBD1 on 5 matching bases. This CDR3 contains 15 residues. CDR1 is SGDLS and CDR2 is YYNGEE in the germline V gene. Trimming cost V 3 bases and J 7 bases, with 14 bases left between them. Written as DNA, the CDR3 is TGTGCCAGCAGCGGGGACTGGGGAGGAAATTCACCCCTCCACTTT. Translation gives CASSGDWGGNSPLHF.

The chain carries TRBV10-3 and TRBJ2-1; D gene uncertain. Germline V gives CDR1 ENHRY, CDR2 SYGVKD. Trimming shortened V by 4 bases and J by 5 bases, and 12 bases separated the two germline ends. This CDR3 region has 14 residues. The CDR3: CAISVDGRNNEQFF. The DNA of the CDR3 is TGTGCCATCAGTGTTGACGGGCGGAACAATGAGCAGTTCTTC.

The chain joins TRBV11-1 to TRBJ1-4, with D hard to call. Germline CDR1 is SGHAT and CDR2 is FQDESV (reference sequence). Trimming removed 2 bases from V and 4 bases from J, with 11 bases in between. The CDR3 is 15 residues long. The CDR3 reads CASSLSSGINEKLFF. The DNA for the CDR3 is TGTGCCAGCAGCTTATCCAGCGGAATTAATGAAAAACTGTTTTTT.

Only one count was recorded for this clone. V and J are TRBV4-1 and TRBJ2-1; 10 bases align to TRBD2. The CDR3 spans 17 residues. Unmatched junction bases numbered 11, after V lost 1 base and J lost 8 bases. Per the germline V gene, CDR1 is MGHRA and CDR2 is YSYEKL. The DNA of the CDR3 is TGCGCCAGCAGCCAAGTTGGGGTTAGAGCGGGAGGGGATGAGCAGTTCTTC. This encodes CASSQVGVRAGGDEQFF.

CDR3 amino acids: CASSSVGTSGVQYF. CDR3 DNA: TGTGCCAGCAGCAGTGTAGGGACGTCCGGAGTGCAGTACTTC. The gene calls are TRBV5-6 and TRBJ2-7; D possibly matches TRBD1 or TRBD2 (5 bases each). CDR3 length: 14 amino acids. V shed 4 bases and J shed 9 bases, with 20 bases lying between them. The germline V gene has CDR1 SGHDT and CDR2 YYEEEE.

The DNA of the CDR3 is TGTGCCAGCAGCTCCGCGACTAGGGGAACCGAGCAGTACTTC. Protein: CASSSATRGTEQYF. This chain joins TRBV11-2 and TRBJ2-7; maybe TRBD2 (6 bases). The CDR3 runs to 14 residues. Trimming stripped 4 bases from V and 6 bases from J, with 16 bases between. Germline CDR1 reads SGHAT; CDR2 reads FQNNGV.

The chain combines TRBV2 with TRBJ2-5; D unclear. Per the germline V gene, CDR1 is SNHLY and CDR2 is FYNNEI. Trimming removed 4 bases at V and 1 base at J, with 7 bases between. The CDR3 is 13 amino acids. CDR3 protein: CASSVEAQETQYF. The CDR3 DNA reads as TGTGCCAGCAGTGTCGAGGCCCAAGAGACCCAGTACTTC.

In regard to this clone: One junction end does not reproduce the germline sequence, and a read error may be involved. The chain recombines TRBV7-7 with TRBJ2-7, with 10 bases that match TRBD2. The germline V gene encodes CDR1 SSHAT and CDR2 FNYEAQ (reference sequence). The CDR3 consists of 18 residues. Here the CDR3 reads CASSLKGVTSGKYYEQYF. The CDR3 DNA sequence: TGTGCTAGCAGCTTAAAGGGCGTTACTAGCGGGAAGTACTACGAGCAGTACTTC.

The V and J genes are TRBV6-6 and TRBJ1-5; a weak D match, TRBD1 (6 bases). This CDR3 is 12 amino acids long. Trimming shortened V by 8 bases and J by 8 bases, and 13 bases separated the two germline ends. The germline gives CDR1 MNHNY, CDR2 SVGAGI (reference sequence). This CDR3 is CASFGTIKPQHF. CDR3 bases: TGTGCCAGCTTCGGGACAATCAAGCCCCAGCATTTT.

This chain links TRBV28 with TRBJ2-7; 7 positions agree with TRBD1. CDR1 and CDR2 from the germline V gene are MDHEN and SYDVKM. Trimming took 3 bases from V and 4 from J; bases not matched to a gene: 15. The CDR3 has 17 amino acids. The CDR3 DNA reads TGTGCCAGCAGTTTCCAACCCCCGGGACAGTTCTTTTACGAGCAGTACTTC. Translating it yields CASSFQPPGQFFYEQYF.

This chain joins TRBV4-1 and TRBJ2-3; a weak D match, TRBD1 (6 bases). The CDR3 covers 14 residues. Germline loops: CDR1 MGHRA, CDR2 YSYEKL. Trimming pared 5 bases from V and 5 bases from J, leaving 14 bases between. Here the CDR3 DNA reads TGCGCCAGCAGCTCTCGTACAGGGCAAGATACGCAGTATTTT. As protein: CASSSRTGQDTQYF.

Note on this clone: The same CDR3 can be traced to other DNA sequences in this sample. V and J are TRBV5-1 and TRBJ1-4, with TRBD1 matching over 7 bases. J gave up 3 bases and V 4 bases, and 3 bases lay outside the gene matches. CDR3 length: 14 residues. Germline lookup yields CDR1 SGHRS and CDR2 YFSETQ. The CDR3 DNA follows: TGCGCCAGCAGCCGGGACAGTTCTAATGAAAAACTGTTTTTT. Translating it yields CASSRDSSNEKLFF.

This clone has a single count. Other nucleotide sequences in the sample specify the same CDR3. The chain carries TRBV6-5 and TRBJ1-6, with TRBD1 matching 11 bases. Losses at the gene ends were 6 bases for V and 10 bases for J; bases not matched to a gene: 5. Germline assignment: CDR1 MNHEY and CDR2 SVGAGI. CDR3 size: 14 residues. Here the CDR3 reads CASSRGQGDSPLHF. The CDR3 DNA reads TGTGCCAGCAGCCGGGGACAGGGGGACTCACCCCTCCACTTT.

V gene TRBV18 combines with J gene TRBJ1-1; perhaps TRBD1 as D (6 bases). With 1 base removed from V and 1 base from J, the gap between germline ends came to 10 bases. Germline V gives CDR1 KGHSH, CDR2 LQKENI. The CDR3 has 15 amino acids. The CDR3 DNA follows: TGTGCCAGCTCACCACAGGGACACACGAACACTGAAGCTTTCTTT. Its protein is CASSPQGHTNTEAFF.

The chain is built from TRBV15 and TRBJ1-5, with a possible D match to TRBD1 (5 bases). Trimming cost V 0 bases and J 7 bases, with 10 bases left between them. From germline, CDR1 is LNHNV and CDR2 YYDKDF (reference sequence). The CDR3 spans 14 residues. The CDR3 nucleotides are TGTGCCACCAGCAGAGATTGGGGACTGCAGCCCCAGCATTTT. The encoded protein is CATSRDWGLQPQHF.

This sequence joins TRBV28 and TRBJ2-2; 9 bases align to TRBD1. The germline gives CDR1 MDHEN, CDR2 SYDVKM. There are 15 residues in the CDR3. Unmatched junction bases numbered 7, after V lost 6 bases and J lost 5 bases. DNA of the CDR3: TGTGCCAGCAGCCACAGGGGGCAGGGGACCGGGGAGCTGTTTTTT. This gives the protein CASSHRGQGTGELFF.

V is TRBV15 and J is TRBJ1-1; no firm D call. CDR3 size: 15 residues. Germline loops: CDR1 LNHNV, CDR2 YYDKDF (reference sequence). Trimming took 2 bases from V and 5 from J, leaving 15 bases between them. The CDR3 sequence: CATSRTHDKWTEAFF. In DNA, the CDR3 is TGTGCCACCAGCAGAACTCATGATAAGTGGACTGAAGCTTTCTTT.